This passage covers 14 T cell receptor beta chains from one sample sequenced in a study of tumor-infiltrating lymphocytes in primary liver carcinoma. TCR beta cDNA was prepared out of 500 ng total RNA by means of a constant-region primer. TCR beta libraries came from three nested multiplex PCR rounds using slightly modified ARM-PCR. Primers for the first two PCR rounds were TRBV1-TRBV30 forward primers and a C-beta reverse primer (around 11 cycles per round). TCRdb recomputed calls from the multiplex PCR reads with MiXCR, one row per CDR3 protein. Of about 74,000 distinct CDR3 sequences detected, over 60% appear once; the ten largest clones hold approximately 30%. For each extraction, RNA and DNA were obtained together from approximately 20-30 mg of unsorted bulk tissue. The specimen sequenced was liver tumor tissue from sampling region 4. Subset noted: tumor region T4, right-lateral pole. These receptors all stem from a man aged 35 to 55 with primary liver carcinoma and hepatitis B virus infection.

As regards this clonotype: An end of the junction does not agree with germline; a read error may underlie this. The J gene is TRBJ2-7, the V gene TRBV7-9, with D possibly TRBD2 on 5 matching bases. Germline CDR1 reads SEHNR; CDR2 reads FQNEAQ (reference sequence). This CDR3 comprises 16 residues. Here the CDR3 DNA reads TGTGCCTGCAGCTTAGGGCTAGCTGCCTCCACCTACGAGCAGTACTTC. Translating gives CACSLGLAASTYEQYF.

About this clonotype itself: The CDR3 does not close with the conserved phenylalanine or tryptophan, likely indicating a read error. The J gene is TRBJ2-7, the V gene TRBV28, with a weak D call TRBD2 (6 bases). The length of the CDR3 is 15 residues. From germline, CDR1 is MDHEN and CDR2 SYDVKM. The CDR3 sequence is CTSSRIGGVESGQYL. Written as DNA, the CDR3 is TGTACCAGCAGCCGTATAGGAGGGGTTGAATCAGGGCAGTACTTA.

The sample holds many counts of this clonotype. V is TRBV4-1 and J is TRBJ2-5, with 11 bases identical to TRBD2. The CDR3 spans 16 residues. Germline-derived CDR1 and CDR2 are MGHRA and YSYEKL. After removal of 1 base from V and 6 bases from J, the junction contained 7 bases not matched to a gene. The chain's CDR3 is CASSQGVAGGLKTQYF. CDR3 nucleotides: TGCGCCAGCAGCCAAGGGGTAGCGGGAGGGTTAAAGACCCAGTACTTC.

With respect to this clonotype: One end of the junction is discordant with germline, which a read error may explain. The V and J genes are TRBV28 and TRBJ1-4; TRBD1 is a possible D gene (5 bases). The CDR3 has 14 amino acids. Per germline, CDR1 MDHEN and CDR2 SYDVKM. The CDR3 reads CASSLNRINDKLFF. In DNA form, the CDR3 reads TGTGCCAGTAGTTTAAACAGGATAAACGATAAACTGTTTTTT.

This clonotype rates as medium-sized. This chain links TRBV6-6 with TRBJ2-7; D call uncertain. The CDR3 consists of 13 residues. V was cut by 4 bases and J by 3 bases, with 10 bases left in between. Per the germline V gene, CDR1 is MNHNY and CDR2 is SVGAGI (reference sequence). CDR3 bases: TGTGCCAGCAGTTTCGGACCGGACTACGAGCAGTACTTC. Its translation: CASSFGPDYEQYF.

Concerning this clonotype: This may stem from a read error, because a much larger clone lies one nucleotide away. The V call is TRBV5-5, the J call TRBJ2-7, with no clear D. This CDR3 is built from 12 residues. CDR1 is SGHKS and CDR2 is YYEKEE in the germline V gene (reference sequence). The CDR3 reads CASSFGLYEHYF. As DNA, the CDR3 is TGTGCCAGCAGTTTCGGCCTCTACGAGCATTACTTC.

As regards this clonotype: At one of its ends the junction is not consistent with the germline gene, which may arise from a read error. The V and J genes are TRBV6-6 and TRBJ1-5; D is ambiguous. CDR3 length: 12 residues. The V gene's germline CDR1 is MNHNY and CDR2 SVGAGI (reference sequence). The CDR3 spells CASSLHNQSQHF. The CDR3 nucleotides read TGTGCCAGCAGTCTCCACAATCAGTCCCAGCATTTT.

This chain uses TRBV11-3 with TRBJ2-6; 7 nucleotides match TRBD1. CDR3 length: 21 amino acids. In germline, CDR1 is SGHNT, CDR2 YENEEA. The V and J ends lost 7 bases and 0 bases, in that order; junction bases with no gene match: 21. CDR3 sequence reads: CASTKNPRDSIAYSGANVLTF. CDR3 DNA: TGTGCCAGCACCAAAAATCCCCGGGACAGCATAGCTTACTCTGGGGCCAACGTCCTGACTTTC. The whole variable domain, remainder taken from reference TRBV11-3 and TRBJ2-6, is EAGVVQSPRYKIIEKKQPVAFWCNPISGHNTLYWYLQNLGQGPELLIRYENEEAVDDSQLPKDRFSAERLKGVDSTLKIQPAELGDSAVYLCASTKNPRDSIAYSGANVLTFGAGSRLTVL.

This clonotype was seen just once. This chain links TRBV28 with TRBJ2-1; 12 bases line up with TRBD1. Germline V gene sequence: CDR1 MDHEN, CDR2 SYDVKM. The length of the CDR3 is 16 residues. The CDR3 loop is CVRSTPGQGASNEQFF. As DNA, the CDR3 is TGTGTCAGAAGTACCCCGGGACAGGGGGCGAGTAATGAGCAGTTCTTC.

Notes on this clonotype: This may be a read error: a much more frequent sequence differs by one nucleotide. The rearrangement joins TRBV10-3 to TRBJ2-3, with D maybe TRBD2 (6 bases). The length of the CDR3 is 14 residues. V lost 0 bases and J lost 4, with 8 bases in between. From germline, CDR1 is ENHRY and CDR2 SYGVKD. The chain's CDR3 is CAISESPGADTQYF. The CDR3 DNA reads TGTGCCATCAGTGAGTCTCCGGGAGCAGATACGCAGTATTTT.

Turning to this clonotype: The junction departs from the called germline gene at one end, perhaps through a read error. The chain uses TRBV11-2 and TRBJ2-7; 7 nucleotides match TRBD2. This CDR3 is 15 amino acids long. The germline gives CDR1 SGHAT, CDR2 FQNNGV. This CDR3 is CASNLVGGSSYERYF. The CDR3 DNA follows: TGTGCCAGCAACTTAGTGGGGGGGAGCTCCTACGAACGGTACTTC. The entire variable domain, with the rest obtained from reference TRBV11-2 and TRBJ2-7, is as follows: EAGVAQSPRYKIIEKRQSVAFWCNPISGHATLYWYQQILGQGPKLLIQFQNNGVVDDSQLPKDRFSAERLKGVDSTLKIQPAKLEDSAVYLCASNLVGGSSYERYFGPGTRLTVT.

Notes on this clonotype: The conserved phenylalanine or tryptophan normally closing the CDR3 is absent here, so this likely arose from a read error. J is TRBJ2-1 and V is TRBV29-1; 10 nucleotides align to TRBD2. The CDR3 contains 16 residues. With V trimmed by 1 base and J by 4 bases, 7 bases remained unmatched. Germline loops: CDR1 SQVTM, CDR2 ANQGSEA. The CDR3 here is CSVEGGASGRYNEQFL. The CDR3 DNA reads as TGCAGCGTTGAAGGAGGGGCTAGCGGGAGATACAATGAGCAGTTCCTC.

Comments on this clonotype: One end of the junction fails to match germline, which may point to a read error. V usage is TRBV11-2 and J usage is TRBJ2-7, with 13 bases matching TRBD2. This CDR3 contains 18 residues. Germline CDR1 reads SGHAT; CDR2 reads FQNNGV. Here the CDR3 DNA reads TGTGCCAGTAGCTTATCCGTGGAACTAGCGGGAGGGGGGTACGAGCAGTACTTC. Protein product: CASSLSVELAGGGYEQYF.

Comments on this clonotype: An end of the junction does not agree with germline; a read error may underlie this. CDR3 protein: CARSYFLRAPRWNSPLHF. The DNA of the CDR3 is TGTGCCCGCAGTTACTTTCTCCGGGCTCCGAGGTGGAATTCACCCCTCCACTTT. The chain uses TRBV6-6 and TRBJ1-6; D is undetermined. This CDR3 has 18 residues. Germline V gene data show CDR1 as MNHNY and CDR2 as SVGAGI (reference sequence).